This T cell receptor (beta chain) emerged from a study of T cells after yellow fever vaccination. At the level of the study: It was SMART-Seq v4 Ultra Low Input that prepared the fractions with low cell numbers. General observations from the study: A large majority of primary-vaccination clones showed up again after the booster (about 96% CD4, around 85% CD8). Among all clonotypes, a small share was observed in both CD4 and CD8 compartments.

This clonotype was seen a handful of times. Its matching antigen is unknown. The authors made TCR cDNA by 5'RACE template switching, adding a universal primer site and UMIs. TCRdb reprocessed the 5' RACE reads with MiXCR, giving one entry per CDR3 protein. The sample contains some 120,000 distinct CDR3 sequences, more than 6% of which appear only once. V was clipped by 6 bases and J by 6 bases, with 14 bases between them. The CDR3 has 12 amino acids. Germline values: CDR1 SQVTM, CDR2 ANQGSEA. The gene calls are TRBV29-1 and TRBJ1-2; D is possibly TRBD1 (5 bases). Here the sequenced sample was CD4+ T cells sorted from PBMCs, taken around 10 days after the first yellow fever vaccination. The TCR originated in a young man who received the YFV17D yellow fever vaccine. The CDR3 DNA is TGCAGCGTAGAAAGCGGGGCTGATGGCTACACCTTC. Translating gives CSVESGADGYTF.